The 20 T cell receptor beta chains below were found in one sample sequenced in a study of persistence of HIV-infected CD4 T cells. Sequencing used immunoSEQ version 4 in survey mode. The assay was immunoSEQ multiplex PCR, and TCRdb's table has in-frame clones only and misses some. The sample lists approximately 30,000 clones, roughly 82% seen once, with 4% to 5% in the top ten. Stimulation used 7.5 to 10 ug/mL lysate from CMV-infected fibroblasts. Memory cells lacking CD40L and CD69 with high CD45RO were sorted. The antigens of these receptors remain unknown. The source material was CD4+ T cells sorted from PBMCs after approximately 20-hour stimulation, sampled from a patient who received antiretroviral therapy. These receptors came from an adult man with HIV who was CMV-seropositive.

The V and J genes are TRBV19 and TRBJ1-4; D is unclear. CDR1 LNHDA and CDR2 SQIVND come from the germline V gene (reference sequence). Trimming left V 8 bases short and J 0 bases short, with 16 bases between. The length of the CDR3 is 16 residues. The CDR3 coding sequence is TGTGCCAGTGGAAACAGAAACCTACCAACTAATGAAAAACTGTTTTTT. The encoded protein is CASGNRNLPTNEKLFF.

The genes are TRBV7-2 and TRBJ2-1, with TRBD2 identical over 10 bases. The CDR3 extends over 16 amino acids. V trimming: 1 base; J trimming: 2 bases; junction bases outside the gene matches: 2. Germline V lookup: CDR1 SGHTA, CDR2 FQGNSA. The CDR3: CASSLDLAGAYNEQFF. The CDR3 region has the DNA TGTGCCAGCAGCTTAGATCTAGCGGGGGCCTACAATGAGCAGTTCTTC.

In this sample, this clone turned up a few times. The V gene is TRBV7-3, the J gene TRBJ2-1; no clear D gene. The CDR3 sequence is 13 residues long. V dropped 5 bases and J dropped 4 bases, with 9 bases sitting between them. The germline V gene has CDR1 SGHTA and CDR2 FQGTGA. For the CDR3, the DNA is TGTGCCAGCAGCAGCCCCTCTTACAATGAGCAGTTCTTC. It specifies CASSSPSYNEQFF.

This clone showed up just a few times. The rearrangement links TRBV3-1 (or the pseudogene TRBV3-2) to TRBJ2-7, with 12 bases that match TRBD1. The ends lost 4 bases at V and 6 bases at J; junction bases unmatched: 4. The CDR3 covers 14 residues. Germline V gene data show CDR1 as LGHDT and CDR2 as YNNKEL (reference sequence). The CDR3 protein is CASSRGTGGLEQYF. DNA of the CDR3: TGTGCCAGCAGCCGGGGGACAGGGGGCCTCGAGCAGTACTTC.

The chain links TRBV5-1 to TRBJ2-1; 7 nucleotides line up with TRBD2. Looked up from germline, CDR1 is SGHRS and CDR2 is YFSETQ. The CDR3 has 18 residues. V was clipped by 0 bases and J by 0 bases; unmatched bases: 9. CDR3 in amino acids: CASSLGGSGSSSYNEQFF. The CDR3 DNA is TGCGCCAGCAGCTTGGGAGGTAGCGGGTCTAGCTCCTACAATGAGCAGTTCTTC.

This chain links TRBV19 with TRBJ1-1; D remains unclear. V was trimmed by 2 bases and J by 12 bases, leaving 19 bases between them. This CDR3 has 14 amino acids. The germline V gene encodes CDR1 LNHDA and CDR2 SQIVND (reference sequence). The CDR3 nucleotides are TGTGCCAGTAGTATAACCGCAGCGAAGCCAGATCCTTTCTTT. It specifies CASSITAAKPDPFF.

The chain employs TRBV18 and TRBJ1-1, with TRBD1 identical over 7 bases. V was clipped by 3 bases and J by 5 bases; unmatched bases: 6. The CDR3 contains 14 residues. Per the germline V gene, CDR1 is KGHSH and CDR2 is LQKENI. This CDR3 is CASSPYRGETEAFF. CDR3 bases: TGTGCCAGCTCACCGTACAGGGGAGAAACTGAAGCTTTCTTT.

The J gene is TRBJ1-5, the V gene TRBV24-1; D perhaps matches TRBD1 (5 bases). V lost 2 bases and J lost 4, with 14 bases in between. Germline CDR1 KGHDR, CDR2 SFDVKD. CDR3 length equals 16 residues. CDR3 in DNA: TGTGCCACCAGTGATTCGGGACGGGACGTGAATCAGCCCCAGCATTTT. Translating gives CATSDSGRDVNQPQHF.

The genes are TRBV3-1 (or the pseudogene TRBV3-2) and TRBJ2-7; D uncertain. V lost 1 base, J lost 7 bases, and 11 bases lay in between. Germline assignment: CDR1 LGHDT and CDR2 YNNKEL (reference sequence). The CDR3 has 13 residues. The CDR3 DNA is TGTGCCAGCAGCCAAGGGCCACGACAAGAGCAGTACTTC. This sequence encodes CASSQGPRQEQYF.

V and J are TRBV5-1 and TRBJ1-5; D possibly corresponds to TRBD1 (5 bases). V lost 0 bases and J 7 bases, leaving 8 bases between the germline ends. This CDR3 has 13 amino acids. From germline, CDR1 is SGHRS and CDR2 YFSETQ. CDR3 sequence (DNA): TGCGCCAGCAGCTTGGGCAGGGACCAGCCCCAGCATTTT. Its protein is CASSLGRDQPQHF.

This sequence joins TRBV4-2 and TRBJ2-7; D is unclear. Trimming cost V 0 bases and J 2 bases, with 14 bases left between them. The CDR3 extends over 16 amino acids. The V gene's germline CDR1 is LGHNA and CDR2 YNFKEQ. The CDR3 loop is CASSQESRPSTYEQYF. The CDR3 nucleotides read TGTGCCAGCAGCCAAGAGTCCCGACCGAGCACCTACGAGCAGTACTTC.

This chain connects TRBV9 to TRBJ1-2; TRBD1 is a possible D gene (6 bases). V was shortened by 3 bases and J by 2 bases, with 14 bases between the two germline ends. The length of the CDR3 is 15 residues. CDR1 is SGDLS and CDR2 is YYNGEE in the germline V gene. CDR3 protein: CASSAGQNLNYGYTF. CDR3 sequence (DNA): TGTGCCAGCAGCGCTGGACAGAATTTAAACTATGGCTACACCTTC. The whole variable domain, remainder taken from reference TRBV9 and TRBJ1-2, is DSGVTQTPKHLITATGQRVTLRCSPRSGDLSVYWYQQSLDQGLQFLIQYYNGEERAKGNILERFSAQQFPDLHSELNLSSLELGDSALYFCASSAGQNLNYGYTFGSGTRLTVV.

This chain joins TRBV19 and TRBJ2-7; 7 positions match TRBD1. Trimming at V came to 6 bases and at J to 3 bases, leaving 2 bases not matched to a gene. Germline-derived CDR1 and CDR2 are LNHDA and SQIVND (reference sequence). The CDR3 runs to 12 residues. The CDR3 sequence is CASSDRVYEQYF. The CDR3 nucleotides are TGTGCCAGTAGCGACAGGGTCTACGAGCAGTACTTC.

The rearrangement uses TRBV27 and TRBJ2-3; 11 bases align to TRBD2. Losses at the gene ends were 8 bases for V and 6 bases for J; bases not matched to a gene: 10. The CDR3 has 15 amino acids. CDR1 and CDR2 from the germline V gene are MNHEY and SMNVEV (reference sequence). CDR3 nucleotide sequence: TGTGCCAGCTCGAGTAGCGGGGGGGCTCGGGATACGCAGTATTTT. Amino acids: CASSSSGGARDTQYF.

This chain links TRBV5-1 with TRBJ1-2; the D gene is possibly TRBD1 (5 bases). The V end was cut by 0 bases, the J end by 6 bases, with 15 bases between. CDR1 is SGHRS, CDR2 YFSETQ, per germline. The CDR3 spans 15 residues. DNA of the CDR3: TGCGCCAGCAGCTTGGAGCGTGCGGGGGGTAATGGCTACACCTTC. As protein: CASSLERAGGNGYTF.

This clone appeared a few times. The gene calls are TRBV19 and TRBJ1-5, with 11 bases lining up with TRBD1. The trim removed 9 bases at V and 4 bases at J, leaving 11 bases unmatched. CDR3 length: 16 residues. Germline assignment: CDR1 LNHDA and CDR2 SQIVND (reference sequence). The CDR3 DNA sequence: TGTGCCAGCCTGGACGGGACAGGGGGGGGTAATCAGCCCCAGCATTTT. Encoded protein: CASLDGTGGGNQPQHF.

V gene TRBV11-3 combines with J gene TRBJ2-7; TRBD2 matches at 8 bases. Germline-derived CDR1 and CDR2 are SGHNT and YENEEA. This CDR3 has 16 residues. V was pared by 1 base and J by 2 bases, with 7 bases of the junction left unmatched. Written as DNA, the CDR3 is TGTGCCAGCAGCTTAGGCCCCGGGGGGGCGACCTACGAGCAGTACTTC. Its translation: CASSLGPGGATYEQYF.

The V and J genes are TRBV2 and TRBJ1-2; TRBD1 is a possible D gene (5 bases). Looked up from germline, CDR1 is SNHLY and CDR2 is FYNNEI. The V end was cut by 1 base, the J end by 1 base, with 16 bases between. CDR3 length equals 17 residues. The CDR3 DNA reads as TGTGCCAGCAGTGAAGGGCCCCGAATGGGGCTTAACTATGGCTACACCTTC. Its protein product is CASSEGPRMGLNYGYTF. Variable domain in full (rest from reference TRBV2 and TRBJ1-2): EPEVTQTPSHQVTQMGQEVILRCVPISNHLYFYWYRQILGQKVEFLVSFYNNEISEKSEIFDDQFSVERPDGSNFTLKIRSTKLEDSAMYFCASSEGPRMGLNYGYTFGSGTRLTVV.

The chain couples TRBV6-5 to TRBJ2-1; D unclear. Germline V gives CDR1 MNHEY, CDR2 SVGAGI. The V end was cut by 4 bases, the J end by 6 bases, with 13 bases between. There are 14 residues in the CDR3. CDR3 protein: CASSLELLGNEQFF. As DNA, the CDR3 is TGTGCCAGCAGTTTGGAACTGCTGGGCAATGAGCAGTTCTTC.

This clone was seen a few times. The chain links TRBV4-1 to TRBJ2-5; tentatively, D is TRBD1 (5 bases). Germline lookup yields CDR1 MGHRA and CDR2 YSYEKL. The CDR3 is 14 residues long. V was cut by 1 base and J by 2 bases, with 8 bases left in between. The CDR3 is CASSQVWTQETQYF. The CDR3 region has the DNA TGCGCCAGCAGCCAAGTTTGGACACAAGAGACCCAGTACTTC.